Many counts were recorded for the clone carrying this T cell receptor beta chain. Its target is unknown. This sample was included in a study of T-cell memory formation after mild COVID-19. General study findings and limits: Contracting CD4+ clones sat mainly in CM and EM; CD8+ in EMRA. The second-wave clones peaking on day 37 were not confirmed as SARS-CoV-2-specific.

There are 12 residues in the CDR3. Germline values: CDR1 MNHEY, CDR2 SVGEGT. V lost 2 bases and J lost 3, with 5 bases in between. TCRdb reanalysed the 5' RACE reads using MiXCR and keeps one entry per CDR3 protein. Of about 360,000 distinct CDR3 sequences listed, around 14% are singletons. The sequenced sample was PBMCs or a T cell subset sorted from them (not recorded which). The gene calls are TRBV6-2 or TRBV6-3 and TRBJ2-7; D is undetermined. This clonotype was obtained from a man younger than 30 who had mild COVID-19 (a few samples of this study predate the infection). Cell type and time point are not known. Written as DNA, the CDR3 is TGTGCCAGCAGTTACAACTTCTACGAGCAGTACTTC. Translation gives CASSYNFYEQYF.